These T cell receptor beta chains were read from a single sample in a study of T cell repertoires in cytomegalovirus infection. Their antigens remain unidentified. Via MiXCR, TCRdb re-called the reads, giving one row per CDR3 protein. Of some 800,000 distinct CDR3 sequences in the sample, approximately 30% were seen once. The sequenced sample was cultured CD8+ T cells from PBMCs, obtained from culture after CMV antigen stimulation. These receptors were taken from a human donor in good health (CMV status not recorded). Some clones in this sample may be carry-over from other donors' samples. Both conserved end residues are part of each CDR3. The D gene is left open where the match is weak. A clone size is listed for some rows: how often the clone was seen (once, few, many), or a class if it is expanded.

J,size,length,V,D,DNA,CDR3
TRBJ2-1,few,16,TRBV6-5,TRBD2,TGTGCCAGCAGTTACCCCAAATCGCGGGGGGGCATTGAGCAGTTCTTC,CASSYPKSRGGIEQFF
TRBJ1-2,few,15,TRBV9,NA,TGTGCCAGCAGCGCCACACAGGGAGGAATCTATGGCTACACCTTC,CASSATQGGIYGYTF
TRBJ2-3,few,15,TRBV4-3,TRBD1,TGCGCCAGCAGCGACGGACAGGGAAGCACAGATACGCAGTATTTT,CASSDGQGSTDTQYF
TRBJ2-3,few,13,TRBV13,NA,TGTGCCAGCAGCTCTAGCGAGGGAGATACGCAGTATTTT,CASSSSEGDTQYF
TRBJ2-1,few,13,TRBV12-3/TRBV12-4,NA,TGTGCCAGCAGTTATGATAGGGACAATGAGCAGTTCTTC,CASSYDRDNEQFF
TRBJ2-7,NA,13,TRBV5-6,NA,TGTGCCAGCAGCTACACAAATTTCTACGAGCAGTACTTC,CASSYTNFYEQYF
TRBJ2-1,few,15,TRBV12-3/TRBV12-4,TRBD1,TGTGCCAGCAGTCGGAAACAGGGGGCGGACAATGAGCAGTTCTTC,CASSRKQGADNEQFF
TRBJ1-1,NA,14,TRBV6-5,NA,TGTGCCAGCAGTTACTCGTCACAGAACACTGAAGCTTTCTTT,CASSYSSQNTEAFF
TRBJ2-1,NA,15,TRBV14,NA,TGTGCCAGCAGGGAAAGAGGTAGCTCCTACAATGAGCAGTTCTTC,CASRERGSSYNEQFF
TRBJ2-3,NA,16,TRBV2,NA,TGTGCCAGCAGTGAGCCGCGGGGCCAGGGTTTCGGAACGCAGTATTTT,CASSEPRGQGFGTQYF